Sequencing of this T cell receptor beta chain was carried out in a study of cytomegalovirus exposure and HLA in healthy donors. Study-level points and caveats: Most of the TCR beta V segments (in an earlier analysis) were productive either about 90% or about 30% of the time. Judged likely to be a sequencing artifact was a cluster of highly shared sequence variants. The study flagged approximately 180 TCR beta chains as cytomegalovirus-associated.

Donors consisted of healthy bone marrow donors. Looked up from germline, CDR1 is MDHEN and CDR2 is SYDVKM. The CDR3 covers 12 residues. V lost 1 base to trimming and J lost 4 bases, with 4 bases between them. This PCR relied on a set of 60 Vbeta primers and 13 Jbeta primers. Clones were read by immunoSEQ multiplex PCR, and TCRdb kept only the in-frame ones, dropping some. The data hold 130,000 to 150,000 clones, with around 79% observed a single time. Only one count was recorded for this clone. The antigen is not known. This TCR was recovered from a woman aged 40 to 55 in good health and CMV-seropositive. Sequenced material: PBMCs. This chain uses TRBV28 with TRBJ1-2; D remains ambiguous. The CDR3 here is CASSLLAYGYTF. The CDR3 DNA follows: TGTGCCAGCAGTTTATTGGCCTATGGCTACACCTTC.